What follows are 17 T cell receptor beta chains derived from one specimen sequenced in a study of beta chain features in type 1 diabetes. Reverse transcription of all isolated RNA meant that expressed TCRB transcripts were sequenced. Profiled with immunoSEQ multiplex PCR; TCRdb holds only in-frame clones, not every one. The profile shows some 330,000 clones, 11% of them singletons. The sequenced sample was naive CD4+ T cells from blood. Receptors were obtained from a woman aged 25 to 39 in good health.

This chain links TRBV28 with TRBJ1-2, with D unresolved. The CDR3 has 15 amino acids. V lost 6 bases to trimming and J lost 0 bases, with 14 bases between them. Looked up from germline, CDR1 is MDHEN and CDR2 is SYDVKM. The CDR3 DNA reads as TGTGCCAGCAGAGGACTCCGGGTTACTAACTATGGCTACACCTTC. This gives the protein CASRGLRVTNYGYTF.

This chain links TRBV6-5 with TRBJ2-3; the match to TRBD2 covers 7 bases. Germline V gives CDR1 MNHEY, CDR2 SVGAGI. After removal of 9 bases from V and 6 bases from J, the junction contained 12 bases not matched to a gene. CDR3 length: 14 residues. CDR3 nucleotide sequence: TGTGCCAGTTGTTTGGGGGGAGGGTCCGATACGCAGTATTTT. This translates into CASCLGGGSDTQYF.

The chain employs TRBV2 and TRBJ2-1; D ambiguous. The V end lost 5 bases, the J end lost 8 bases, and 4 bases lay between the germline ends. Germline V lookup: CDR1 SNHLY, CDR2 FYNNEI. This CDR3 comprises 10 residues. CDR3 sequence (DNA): TGTGCCAGCAGTCTCTATGAGCAGTTCTTC. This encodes CASSLYEQFF.

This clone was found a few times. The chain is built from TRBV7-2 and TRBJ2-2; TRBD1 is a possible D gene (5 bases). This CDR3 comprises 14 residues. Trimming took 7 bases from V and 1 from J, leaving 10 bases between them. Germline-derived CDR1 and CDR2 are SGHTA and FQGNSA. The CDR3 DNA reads TGTGCCAGCAATCTTACAGGGAACACCGGGGAGCTGTTTTTT. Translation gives CASNLTGNTGELFF.

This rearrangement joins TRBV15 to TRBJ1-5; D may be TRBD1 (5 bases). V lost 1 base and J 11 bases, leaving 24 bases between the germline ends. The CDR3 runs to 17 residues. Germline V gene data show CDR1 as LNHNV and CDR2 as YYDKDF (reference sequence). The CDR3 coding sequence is TGTGCCACCAGCAGAGGGAATACCGGGACTACGGGGATGGCCCAGCATTTT. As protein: CATSRGNTGTTGMAQHF.

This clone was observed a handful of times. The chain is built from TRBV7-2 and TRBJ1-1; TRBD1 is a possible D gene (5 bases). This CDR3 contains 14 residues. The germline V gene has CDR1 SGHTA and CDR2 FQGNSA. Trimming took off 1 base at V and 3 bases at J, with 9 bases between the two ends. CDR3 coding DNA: TGTGCCAGCAGCTTAGTCTTAGGGGACACTGAAGCTTTCTTT. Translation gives CASSLVLGDTEAFF. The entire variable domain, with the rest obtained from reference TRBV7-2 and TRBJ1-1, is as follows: GAGVSQSPSNKVTEKGKDVELRCDPISGHTALYWYRQSLGQGLEFLIYFQGNSAPDKSGLPSDRFSAERTGGSVSTLTIQRTQQEDSAVYLCASSLVLGDTEAFFGQGTRLTVV.

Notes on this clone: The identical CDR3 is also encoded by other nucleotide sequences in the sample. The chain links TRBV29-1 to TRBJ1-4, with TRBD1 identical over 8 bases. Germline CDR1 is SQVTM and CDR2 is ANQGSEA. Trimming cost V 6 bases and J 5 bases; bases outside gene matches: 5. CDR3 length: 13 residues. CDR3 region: CSVAGTGNEKLFF. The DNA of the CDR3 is TGCAGCGTCGCCGGGACAGGAAATGAAAAACTGTTTTTT.

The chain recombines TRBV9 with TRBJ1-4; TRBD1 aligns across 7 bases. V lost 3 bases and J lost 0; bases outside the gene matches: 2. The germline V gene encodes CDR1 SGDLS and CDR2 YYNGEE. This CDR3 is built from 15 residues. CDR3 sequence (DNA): TGTGCCAGCAGCGCCGACAGGGCAACTAATGAAAAACTGTTTTTT. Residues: CASSADRATNEKLFF.

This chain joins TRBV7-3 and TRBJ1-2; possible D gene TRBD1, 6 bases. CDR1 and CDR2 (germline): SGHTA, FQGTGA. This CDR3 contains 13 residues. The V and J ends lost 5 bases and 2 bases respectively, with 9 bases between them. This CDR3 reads CASSRGQNYGYTF. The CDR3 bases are TGTGCCAGCAGCCGCGGACAGAACTATGGCTACACCTTC.

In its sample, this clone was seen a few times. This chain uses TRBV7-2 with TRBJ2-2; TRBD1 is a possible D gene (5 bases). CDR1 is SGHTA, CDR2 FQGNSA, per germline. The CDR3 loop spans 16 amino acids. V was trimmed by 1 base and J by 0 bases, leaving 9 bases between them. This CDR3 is CASSLGSGTNTGELFF. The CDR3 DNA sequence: TGTGCCAGCAGCTTAGGTTCAGGGACGAACACCGGGGAGCTGTTTTTT.

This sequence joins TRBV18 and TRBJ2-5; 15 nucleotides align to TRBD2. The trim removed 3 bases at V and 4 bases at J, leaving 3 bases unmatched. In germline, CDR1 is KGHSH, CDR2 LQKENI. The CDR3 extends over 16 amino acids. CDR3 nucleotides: TGTGCCAGCTCACCTCGGACTAGCGGGAGGGGAGAGACCCAGTACTTC. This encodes CASSPRTSGRGETQYF.

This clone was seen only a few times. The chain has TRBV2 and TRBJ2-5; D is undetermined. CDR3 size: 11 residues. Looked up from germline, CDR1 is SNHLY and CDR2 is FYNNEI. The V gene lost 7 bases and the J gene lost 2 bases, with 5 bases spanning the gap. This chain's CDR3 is CASKLQETQYF. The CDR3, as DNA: TGTGCCAGCAAGCTGCAAGAGACCCAGTACTTC.

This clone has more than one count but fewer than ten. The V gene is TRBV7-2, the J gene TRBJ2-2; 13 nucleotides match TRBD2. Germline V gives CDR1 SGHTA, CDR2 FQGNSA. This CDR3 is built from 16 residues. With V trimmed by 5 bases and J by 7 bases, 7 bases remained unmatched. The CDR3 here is CASSITSGRAVGELFF. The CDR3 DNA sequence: TGTGCCAGCAGCATCACTAGCGGGAGGGCCGTCGGGGAGCTGTTTTTT.

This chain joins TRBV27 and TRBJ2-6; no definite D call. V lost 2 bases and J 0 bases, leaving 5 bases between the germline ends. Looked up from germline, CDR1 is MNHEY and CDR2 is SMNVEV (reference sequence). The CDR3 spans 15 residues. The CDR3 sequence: CASSLGHSGANVLTF. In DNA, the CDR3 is TGTGCCAGCAGTTTAGGGCACTCTGGGGCCAACGTCCTGACTTTC.

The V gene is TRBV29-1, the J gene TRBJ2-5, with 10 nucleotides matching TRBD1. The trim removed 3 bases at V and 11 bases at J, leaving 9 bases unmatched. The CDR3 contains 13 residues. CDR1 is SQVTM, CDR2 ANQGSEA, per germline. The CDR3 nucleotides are TGCAGCGTTGACAGTTGGACAGGGGGGGAGCAGTACTTC. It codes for CSVDSWTGGEQYF.

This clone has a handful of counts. CDR3 in amino acids: CAWSENSGYSHGYTF. DNA for the CDR3: TGTGCCTGGAGTGAGAATTCAGGGTATAGCCATGGCTACACCTTC. The chain recombines TRBV30 with TRBJ1-2; D perhaps matches TRBD1 (5 bases). With 1 base removed from V and 6 bases from J, the gap between germline ends came to 18 bases. The CDR3 runs to 15 residues. Germline V gives CDR1 GTSNPN, CDR2 SVGIG (reference sequence).

Here the CDR3 DNA reads TGCGCCAGCAGCTTGCGGGACAGGGCAAGCTCTGGGGCCAACGTCCTGACTTTC. It encodes CASSLRDRASSGANVLTF. V is TRBV5-1 and J is TRBJ2-6; 9 bases line up with TRBD1. Trimming removed 1 base from V and 0 bases from J; junction bases left unmatched: 5. This CDR3 contains 18 residues. The germline V gene encodes CDR1 SGHRS and CDR2 YFSETQ.